A single sample is the source of the 6 T cell receptor beta chains below, sequenced in a study of T cell clonality in common variable immunodeficiency. The repertoire was sequenced with immunoSEQ multiplex PCR; TCRdb's copy has only in-frame clones and lacks some. This sample carries about 42,000 clones and no singletons, and roughly 2.1% goes to the top ten. Sequencing input: peripheral blood mononuclear cells. The receptors derive from a person aged 18 to 75 in good health.

This clone occurred many times. The read falls 3 residues short of the CDR3 end, and the missing part is taken from the germline J gene. The J gene is TRBJ2-2, the V gene TRBV9, with 7 bases that match TRBD2. V lost 4 bases to trimming and J lost 5 bases; unmatched junction nucleotides: 11. The CDR3 extends over 16 amino acids. Germline V CDR1 and CDR2: SGDLS, YYNGEE. The CDR3 bases that were read are TGTGCCAGCAGCCCCGATACCGGGACTACGACCGGGGAG. Translation gives CASSPDTGTTTGE. The entire CDR3 reads CASSPDTGTTTGELFF.

This clone was seen at least ten times. An end of the junction does not agree with germline; a read error may underlie this. Sequencing ends 3 residues short of the CDR3 end; the germline J gene provides the rest. The sample has other DNA sequences that encode this CDR3 too. V gene TRBV9 combines with J gene TRBJ1-1; possibly TRBD1 for D (6 bases). The CDR3 extends over 15 amino acids. Germline values: CDR1 SGDLS, CDR2 YYNGEE. The CDR3 region is CASSVGTTPNTEAFF. The sequenced part of the CDR3 DNA is TGTGCCAGCAGCGTCGGGACAACCCCAAACACTGAG.

There are many counts of this clone. The read comes to an end 3 residues before the CDR3 does, leaving the germline J gene to fill in the end. The chain uses TRBV2 and TRBJ2-3, with D perhaps TRBD1 or TRBD2 (5 bases each). The V end was cut by 5 bases, the J end by 2 bases, with 17 bases between. Per germline, CDR1 SNHLY and CDR2 FYNNEI. This CDR3 contains 16 residues. The chain's CDR3 is CASSSEGHLPTDTQYF. The CDR3 bases that were read are TGTGCCAGCAGTAGTGAGGGGCATTTGCCCACAGATACG.

Concerning this clone itself: Read data end 3 residues before the CDR3 end; the end is taken from the germline J gene. The rearrangement joins TRBV2 to TRBJ1-4, with unresolved D. Looked up from germline, CDR1 is SNHLY and CDR2 is FYNNEI. The CDR3 consists of 12 residues. CDR3 amino acids: CASRAENSPLFF. The CDR3 bases that were read are TGTGCCAGCAGGGCTGAAAATTCACCA. Complete variable domain (other parts from reference TRBV2 and TRBJ1-4): EPEVTQTPSHQVTQMGQEVILRCVPISNHLYFYWYRQILGQKVEFLVSFYNNEISEKSEIFDDQFSVERPDGSNFTLKIRSTKLEDSAMYFCASRAENSPLFFGSGTQLSVL.

This clone was counted ten times or more. Read coverage stops 3 residues before the CDR3 terminus; the germline J gene supplies the remainder. This chain connects TRBV29-1 to TRBJ1-1; 8 bases are a match to TRBD1. The V and J ends lost 2 bases and 4 bases, in that order; junction bases with no gene match: 0. This CDR3 spans 12 amino acids. Per germline, CDR1 SQVTM and CDR2 ANQGSEA. CDR3 bases read: TGCAGCGTTGAACAGGGGGCCACTGAA. It translates to CSVEQGATE. The whole CDR3 protein reads CSVEQGATEAFF.

In regard to this clone: The read ends 3 residues before the CDR3 terminus; that terminus is restored from the germline J gene. This chain joins TRBV20-1 and TRBJ2-7; the D gene is possibly TRBD2 (5 bases). V was clipped by 1 base and J by 4 bases, with 23 bases between them. Looked up from germline, CDR1 is DFQATT and CDR2 is SNEGSKA (reference sequence). The CDR3 length is 17 residues. The CDR3 bases that were read are TGCAGTGCTAGAGGGGTGGAGCGGAGCCTTGGAGGATACGAG. It is translated as CSARGVERSLGGYE. The CDR3 as a whole reads CSARGVERSLGGYEQYF.